The 13 T cell receptor beta chains listed next were all sequenced from one sample in a study of CD8 T cells in ankylosing spondylitis (dated by TCRdb to 2016 to 2017). Findings and caveats that apply to the study as a whole: Blood from ankylosing spondylitis patients appeared to be characterized by a TCR beta motif made up of several highly homologous amino acid variants.

These receptors lack a known antigen. Library construction relied on 5' RACE. Sequenced on an Illumina HiSeq 2500. The public reads were reprocessed in TCRdb via fastp at Q25 and MiXCR, keeping in-frame beta chains. Rows matching on CDR3 protein sequence are summarized as one entry with the most common DNA and genes. Across this sample there are more than 300,000 distinct CDR3 sequences, with under 8.5% seen only once. Approximately 15% of the sample is held by the ten biggest clonotypes. Sequencing was performed on blood, either unsorted or a sorted T cell fraction (not recorded which). Receptors originate from a male donor with ankylosing spondylitis.

The sample holds a few counts of this clonotype. The chain uses TRBV20-1 and TRBJ2-1, with 7 positions matching TRBD2. The CDR3 covers 14 residues. Germline V gives CDR1 DFQATT, CDR2 SNEGSKA (reference sequence). The V and J ends lost 6 bases and 3 bases, in that order; junction bases with no gene match: 8. In DNA, the CDR3 is TGCAGTGCGCCGCGGGGCGGGGGCTACAATGAGCAGTTCTTC. This codes for CSAPRGGGYNEQFF.

In this sample, this clonotype turned up a few times. The CDR3 here is CATSRGGTQYF. In DNA form, the CDR3 reads TGTGCCACCAGTCGGGGGGGGACCCAGTACTTC. The rearrangement joins TRBV24-1 to TRBJ2-5, with 8 nucleotides matching TRBD2. The germline CDR1 and CDR2 sequences are KGHDR and SFDVKD. V lost 6 bases to trimming and J lost 7 bases; unmatched junction nucleotides: 0. The CDR3 sequence is 11 residues long.

This clonotype was recorded many times. DNA of the CDR3: TGTGCCAGCAGCCAAGAAATGTCCGGGGGCACCGGGGAGCTGTTTTTT. It yields the protein CASSQEMSGGTGELFF. The chain recombines TRBV3-1 with TRBJ2-2; D may be TRBD2 (6 bases). The CDR3 runs to 16 residues. V lost 0 bases and J 4 bases, leaving 12 bases between the germline ends. Germline V gene data show CDR1 as LGHDT and CDR2 as YNNKEL (reference sequence).

This clonotype was found many times. The chain joins TRBV24-1 to TRBJ2-3; 8 bases map to TRBD2. The CDR3 extends over 17 amino acids. Germline values: CDR1 KGHDR, CDR2 SFDVKD. J gave up 3 bases and V 3 bases, and 10 bases lay outside the gene matches. CDR3 nucleotides: TGTGCCACCAGTGATCCCAGCCCCCGGGGGGGGACAGATACGCAGTATTTT. It yields the protein CATSDPSPRGGTDTQYF.

In its sample, this clonotype was seen a few times. The genes are TRBV9 and TRBJ2-7, with D perhaps TRBD1 (6 bases). With 1 base removed from V and 2 bases from J, the gap between germline ends came to 13 bases. Per the germline V gene, CDR1 is SGDLS and CDR2 is YYNGEE. The CDR3 extends over 15 amino acids. This CDR3 reads CASSVTGQNPYEQYF. CDR3 DNA: TGTGCCAGCAGCGTAACAGGGCAGAACCCCTACGAGCAGTACTTC.

This sequence joins TRBV10-3 and TRBJ2-1; TRBD2 agrees at 14 bases. There are 17 residues in the CDR3. The germline V gene has CDR1 ENHRY and CDR2 SYGVKD. Germline trimming cut 3 bases from V and 8 bases from J; bases unmatched to any gene: 9. CDR3 sequence (DNA): TGTGCCATCAGTGATCTGGTGGGACTAGCGGGAGTGGATGAGCAGTTCTTC. Its protein product is CAISDLVGLAGVDEQFF.

This clonotype was seen once. The V and J genes are TRBV7-8 and TRBJ2-5, with TRBD1 matching 10 bases. This CDR3 comprises 17 residues. Germline-derived CDR1 and CDR2 are SGHVS and FQNEAQ. The junction had 13 bases not matched to a gene; V was cut back by 4 bases and J by 5 bases. This CDR3 reads CASSSRTGGNSRETQYF. The CDR3 DNA follows: TGTGCCAGCAGCTCCCGGACAGGGGGAAACTCGAGGGAGACCCAGTACTTC. The full variable domain, completed using reference TRBV7-8 and TRBJ2-5, is GAGVSQSPRYKVAKRGQDVALRCDPISGHVSLFWYQQALGQGPEFLTYFQNEAQLDKSGLPSDRFFAERPEGSVSTLKIQRTQQEDSAVYLCASSSRTGGNSRETQYFGPGTRLLVL.

The table lists this clonotype with many counts. V and J are TRBV20-1 and TRBJ2-1, with 11 bases fitting TRBD2. Looked up from germline, CDR1 is DFQATT and CDR2 is SNEGSKA (reference sequence). V lost 3 bases and J lost 2; bases outside the gene matches: 3. This CDR3 region has 15 residues. CDR3 region: CSASPTSGTYNEQFF. The CDR3 DNA sequence: TGCAGTGCTAGTCCGACTAGCGGGACCTACAATGAGCAGTTCTTC.

This clonotype was recorded a few times. The rearrangement joins TRBV14 to TRBJ2-7; 10 nucleotides line up with TRBD1. The CDR3 runs 14 residues. V shed 5 bases and J 2 bases; nucleotides not matched to a gene: 3. Looked up from germline, CDR1 is SGHDN and CDR2 is FVKESK. CDR3 sequence (DNA): TGTGCCAGCAGCTGGGGGACAGGGGCCTACGAGCAGTACTTC. Residues: CASSWGTGAYEQYF.

The chain employs TRBV12-5 and TRBJ2-4, with TRBD2 matching 8 bases. CDR1 is LGHNT, CDR2 FRNRAP, per germline. Trimming took 6 bases from V and 7 from J; bases not matched to a gene: 8. The CDR3 contains 14 residues. The CDR3 DNA reads TGTGCTAGTGGCCTCGGACTAGCTCGGAACATTCAGTACTTC. As protein: CASGLGLARNIQYF.

The chain's CDR3 is CSAGGPGTGNRGNNQPQHF. For the CDR3, the DNA is TGCAGTGCTGGAGGACCCGGGACAGGGAATAGGGGCAATAATCAGCCCCAGCATTTT. The rearrangement uses TRBV20-1 and TRBJ1-5; 9 nucleotides line up with TRBD1. In germline, CDR1 is DFQATT, CDR2 SNEGSKA (reference sequence). With 5 bases clipped from V and 4 bases from J, the junction kept 21 bases outside the gene matches. This CDR3 spans 19 amino acids.

This chain joins TRBV2 and TRBJ2-2; possibly TRBD2 for D (6 bases). CDR1 is SNHLY, CDR2 FYNNEI, per germline. The length of the CDR3 is 18 residues. V was cut by 4 bases and J by 4 bases, with 22 bases left in between. The CDR3 bases are TGTGCCAGCAGTGTGATGTTGGAATGGGGGGAGCGCACCGGGGAGCTGTTTTTT. It codes for CASSVMLEWGERTGELFF.

The table lists this clonotype with a few counts. The chain uses TRBV4-1 and TRBJ2-1, with TRBD2 matching over 8 bases. The CDR3 has 16 amino acids. J lost 9 bases, V lost 0 bases, and 10 bases had no gene match. CDR1 and CDR2 from the germline V gene are MGHRA and YSYEKL. This chain's CDR3 is CASSQDVWLAGGEQFF. In DNA, the CDR3 is TGCGCCAGCAGCCAAGATGTCTGGCTAGCGGGTGGTGAGCAGTTCTTC.